The present T cell receptor (beta chain) was sequenced within a study of T cell responses to AZD1222 COVID-19 vaccine. Study-level findings and limits: Targets within unmutated variant regions were reportedly found for nearly half of spike-specific TCRs. The sample set comprised mostly white British donors with more females, and clonal diversity was possibly underestimated. Repertoire sampling happened only post peak T cell response.

A word on this clone: As yet, its antigen is unknown. One end of the junction varies from germline; a read error may be responsible.

The germline CDR1 and CDR2 sequences are LGHDT and YNNKEL (reference sequence). This CDR3 is built from 12 residues. Sequencing was performed with immunoSEQ multiplex PCR; in TCRdb, only in-frame clones are kept and a portion is missing. Found here are about 140,000 clones, roughly nine tenths of them singletons; the top ten hold roughly 1.7%. The sequencing used peripheral blood, collected on day 0 of AZD1222 vaccination. This sequence was found in an adult in good health. This rearrangement joins TRBV3-1 (or the pseudogene TRBV3-2) to TRBJ2-3; 8 bases fit TRBD2. CDR3 sequence (DNA): TGTGCCAGCAGCCTTGGCCTAGCGGGCTGGGATTTT. Encoded protein: CASSLGLAGWDF.